The 17 T cell receptor beta chains presented below share a single source sample, sequenced in a study of control samples from healthy donors and cancer patients. Profiled with immunoSEQ multiplex PCR; TCRdb holds only in-frame clones, not every one. The profile shows 130,000 or so clones, 80% to 95% of them singletons. Specimen: blood. The receptor source for this set is a man aged 40-49 years in good health.

As to this clone: No conserved phenylalanine or tryptophan ends this CDR3, so it is likely a read error. The limits of the CDR3 on the DNA are not certain, so only TCRdb's listed CDR3 is given. This chain connects TRBV23-1 to TRBJ1-3. TRBV23-1 is marked as an open reading frame, function uncertain. The CDR3 sequence runs 10 residues, both termini included. The CDR3 loop is CASSQLTRRR.

For the CDR3, the DNA is TGTGCCAGCAGTGCCACCGGGACGGCCATTGGGGGCTACACCTTC. It yields the protein CASSATGTAIGGYTF. V and J are TRBV6-4 and TRBJ1-2; D possibly corresponds to TRBD1 (5 bases). V was trimmed by 4 bases and J by 8 bases, leaving 20 bases between them. The germline CDR1 and CDR2 sequences are MRHNA and SNTAGT. There are 15 residues in the CDR3.

The V call is TRBV7-9, the J call TRBJ2-2, with 7 bases lining up with TRBD1. CDR1 and CDR2 from the germline V gene are SEHNR and FQNEAQ (reference sequence). The ends lost 3 bases at V and 1 base at J; junction bases unmatched: 2. This CDR3 is 15 amino acids long. CDR3 sequence: CASSFGTVNTGELFF. The CDR3 nucleotides are TGTGCCAGCAGCTTTGGGACAGTGAACACCGGGGAGCTGTTTTTT.

This clone was recorded a few times. V and J are TRBV7-2 and TRBJ2-2, with no clear D. V was cut by 8 bases and J by 4 bases, with 17 bases left in between. The length of the CDR3 is 15 residues. Looked up from germline, CDR1 is SGHTA and CDR2 is FQGNSA. The CDR3 loop is CASGPRHRATGELFF. In DNA form, the CDR3 reads TGTGCCAGCGGGCCCCGACACCGCGCCACCGGGGAGCTGTTTTTT.

The chain uses TRBV9 and TRBJ1-3, with 10 nucleotides matching TRBD1. Germline V lookup: CDR1 SGDLS, CDR2 YYNGEE. The CDR3 covers 16 residues. Losses at the gene ends were 4 bases for V and 2 bases for J; bases not matched to a gene: 6. Written as DNA, the CDR3 is TGTGCCAGCAGCATAGGGACAGGGGTGACTGGAAACACCATATATTTT. It encodes CASSIGTGVTGNTIYF. Based on the CDR3 plus reference TRBV9 and TRBJ1-3, the full variable domain is DSGVTQTPKHLITATGQRVTLRCSPRSGDLSVYWYQQSLDQGLQFLIQYYNGEERAKGNILERFSAQQFPDLHSELNLSSLELGDSALYFCASSIGTGVTGNTIYFGEGSWLTVV.

This chain joins TRBV5-1 and TRBJ2-5; 8 nucleotides line up with TRBD2. Germline V gene sequence: CDR1 SGHRS, CDR2 YFSETQ. V shed 9 bases, J shed 1 base, and the junction held 11 bases outside the gene matches. The CDR3 sequence is 15 residues long. CDR3 nucleotides: TGCGCCACCAAGGGACTAGGAAACCCCCAAGAGACCCAGTACTTC. This translates into CATKGLGNPQETQYF.

The chain has TRBV6-6 and TRBJ1-2, with 8 bases lining up with TRBD1. The CDR3 runs 12 residues. With V trimmed by 6 bases and J by 3 bases, 0 bases remained unmatched. In germline, CDR1 is MNHNY, CDR2 SVGAGI (reference sequence). The CDR3 bases are TGTGCCAGCAGGACAGGGGACTATGGCTACACCTTC. Translation gives CASRTGDYGYTF.

V usage is TRBV2 and J usage is TRBJ2-5; weak D call: TRBD2 (6 bases). V shed 7 bases and J shed 7 bases, with 19 bases lying between them. CDR3 length: 14 residues. Looked up from germline, CDR1 is SNHLY and CDR2 is FYNNEI. The CDR3 nucleotides read TGTGCCAGCATGGTGGGGCAGGGAGCGGGGACCCAGTACTTC. It translates to CASMVGQGAGTQYF. The complete variable domain, with remaining parts taken from reference TRBV2 and TRBJ2-5, reads EPEVTQTPSHQVTQMGQEVILRCVPISNHLYFYWYRQILGQKVEFLVSFYNNEISEKSEIFDDQFSVERPDGSNFTLKIRSTKLEDSAMYFCASMVGQGAGTQYFGPGTRLLVL.

This rearrangement joins TRBV7-9 to TRBJ2-3; D not certain. Germline V gives CDR1 SEHNR, CDR2 FQNEAQ (reference sequence). The CDR3 has 13 residues. With 3 bases removed from V and 4 bases from J, the gap between germline ends came to 8 bases. The CDR3 region has the DNA TGTGCCAGCAGCTTGGGCGGACCAGATACGCAGTATTTT. Protein product: CASSLGGPDTQYF. The full variable domain, rest sourced from reference TRBV7-9 and TRBJ2-3, is DTGVSQNPRHKITKRGQNVTFRCDPISEHNRLYWYRQTLGQGPEFLTYFQNEAQLEKSRLLSDRFSAERPKGSFSTLEIQRTEQGDSAMYLCASSLGGPDTQYFGPGTRLTVL.

This clone was seen a handful of times. The chain joins TRBV2 to TRBJ2-4; TRBD2 might be the D (6 bases). The V gene's germline CDR1 is SNHLY and CDR2 FYNNEI. The CDR3 has 13 residues. V lost 4 bases and J 6 bases, leaving 10 bases between the germline ends. In DNA form, the CDR3 reads TGTGCCAGCAGTGGGGACTCAGGAAACATTCAGTACTTC. Its protein product is CASSGDSGNIQYF.

The V and J genes are TRBV15 and TRBJ1-5; the D gene is possibly TRBD1 (6 bases). V lost 1 base, J lost 8 bases, and 18 bases lay in between. This CDR3 has 16 residues. The germline CDR1 and CDR2 sequences are LNHNV and YYDKDF (reference sequence). CDR3 residues: CATSRVLQGQGEPQHF. In DNA form, the CDR3 reads TGTGCCACCAGCAGAGTTCTCCAGGGGCAGGGCGAGCCCCAGCATTTT. Complete variable domain (other parts from reference TRBV15 and TRBJ1-5): DAMVIQNPRYQVTQFGKPVTLSCSQTLNHNVMYWYQQKSSQAPKLLFHYYDKDFNNEADTPDNFQSRRPNTSFCFLDIRSPGLGDTAMYLCATSRVLQGQGEPQHFGDGTRLSIL.

In DNA, the CDR3 is TGTGCCAGCAGCCAAAAAAGAACACGGGCGCCCCAGCATTTT. Its protein product is CASSQKRTRAPQHF. The chain employs TRBV3-1 (or the pseudogene TRBV3-2) and TRBJ1-5; no reliable D call. The CDR3 is made up of 14 amino acids. Germline V gene sequence: CDR1 LGHDT, CDR2 YNNKEL (reference sequence). The V end lost 2 bases, the J end lost 9 bases, and 14 bases lay between the germline ends.

The J gene is TRBJ2-6, the V gene TRBV18, with 8 positions matching TRBD1. Losses at the gene ends were 5 bases for V and 2 bases for J; bases not matched to a gene: 11. CDR1 and CDR2 from the germline V gene are KGHSH and LQKENI. This CDR3 region has 18 residues. In DNA, the CDR3 is TGTGCCAGCTCAATACAGGGGGTCCCCTCCGCTGGGGCCAACGTCCTGACTTTC. Encoded protein: CASSIQGVPSAGANVLTF.

This clone was observed a few times. The rearrangement links TRBV14 to TRBJ1-2; D gene ambiguous. Germline loops: CDR1 SGHDN, CDR2 FVKESK. V was clipped by 4 bases and J by 2 bases, with 8 bases between them. CDR3 length equals 13 residues. CDR3 protein: CASSRTGNYGYTF. The DNA of the CDR3 is TGTGCCAGCAGCCGCACGGGGAACTATGGCTACACCTTC.

The V call is TRBV5-1, the J call TRBJ1-3; the D gene is possibly TRBD1 (6 bases). Germline V gives CDR1 SGHRS, CDR2 YFSETQ. Deletions cut 4 bases from V and 0 bases from J, with 20 bases between. The CDR3 is 18 residues long. The CDR3 DNA reads as TGCGCCAGCAGCCTCGTAGGCCGGGACACTTTCTCTGGAAACACCATATATTTT. Its translation is CASSLVGRDTFSGNTIYF.

V gene TRBV6-5 combines with J gene TRBJ1-1; D is uncertain. Trimming left V 6 bases short and J 8 bases short, with 19 bases between. The germline CDR1 and CDR2 sequences are MNHEY and SVGAGI. The CDR3 loop spans 14 amino acids. Written as DNA, the CDR3 is TGTGCCAGCAGACAACAGACCTACGGGGTAGAAGCTTTCTTT. Its translation: CASRQQTYGVEAFF.

This chain links TRBV2 with TRBJ2-5, with D unresolved. The CDR3 covers 13 residues. Trimming pared 5 bases from V and 5 bases from J, leaving 12 bases between. The germline gives CDR1 SNHLY, CDR2 FYNNEI. CDR3 in DNA: TGTGCCAGCAGTTTGGGATTAGGTGAGACCCAGTACTTC. This encodes CASSLGLGETQYF.